This T cell receptor beta chain was recovered during a study of sequential checkpoint blockade in melanoma. Indicated treatment: randomized to nivolumab then ipilimumab (arm A) or the reverse (arm B). Germline V gene data show CDR1 as SGHDT and CDR2 as YYEEEE. V was trimmed by 0 bases and J by 4 bases, leaving 14 bases between them. The CDR3 extends over 16 amino acids. This table comes from immunoSEQ multiplex PCR, and its TCRdb copy is limited to in-frame clones, with some not included. This table holds under 9,500 clones, about 50% found once. The clonotype was recovered from a human donor with melanoma. Sequenced material: CD8+ T cells sorted from blood (inferred from file names), taken from a patient given nivolumab and ipilimumab in sequence. The genes are TRBV5-6 and TRBJ2-1; a possible D gene is TRBD2 (6 bases). The CDR3 nucleotides are TGTGCCAGCAGCTTGGCCCGCGGGATGGGTTACAATGAGCAGTTCTTC. It translates to CASSLARGMGYNEQFF.